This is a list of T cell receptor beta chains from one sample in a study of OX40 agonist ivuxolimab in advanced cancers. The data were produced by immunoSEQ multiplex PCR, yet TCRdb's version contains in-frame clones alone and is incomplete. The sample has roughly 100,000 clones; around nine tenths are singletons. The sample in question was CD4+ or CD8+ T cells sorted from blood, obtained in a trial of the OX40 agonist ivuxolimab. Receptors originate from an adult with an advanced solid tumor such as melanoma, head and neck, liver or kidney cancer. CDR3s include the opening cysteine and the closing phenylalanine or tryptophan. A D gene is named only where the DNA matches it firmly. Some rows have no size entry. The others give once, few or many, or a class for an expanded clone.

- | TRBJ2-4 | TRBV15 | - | TGTGCCACCAGCAGGGATACTGGCATTCAGTACTTC | CATSRDTGIQYF
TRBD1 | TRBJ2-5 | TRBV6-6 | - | TGTGCCAGCAGGACACAGGGGACAGAGACCCAGTACTTC | CASRTQGTETQYF
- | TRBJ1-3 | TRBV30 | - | TGTGCCTGGAGTGTAAGCTCTACAGTCTCTGGAAACACCATATATTTT | CAWSVSSTVSGNTIYF
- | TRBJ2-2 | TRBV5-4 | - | TGTGCCAGCAGCTTGCTGCAGGGAACCGGGGAGCTGTTTTTT | CASSLLQGTGELFF
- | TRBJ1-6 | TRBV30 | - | TGTGCCTGGAGTGAGAAGAGCTCCTATAATTCACCCCTCCACTTT | CAWSEKSSYNSPLHF
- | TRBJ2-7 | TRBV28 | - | TGTGCCAGCAGTTTGGAGGGCCACGAGCAGTACTTC | CASSLEGHEQYF
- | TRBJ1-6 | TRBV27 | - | TGTGCCAGCAGTTCGATACGGGGTTCAGCCGGATCCTATAATTCACCCCTCCACTTT | CASSSIRGSAGSYNSPLHF
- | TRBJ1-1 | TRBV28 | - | TGTGCCAGCAGGCCCAACCCAATAGTTACTGAAGCTTTCTTT | CASRPNPIVTEAFF
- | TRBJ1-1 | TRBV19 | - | TGTGCCAGTAGTAGGGACACCTTGAACACTGAAGCTTTCTTT | CASSRDTLNTEAFF
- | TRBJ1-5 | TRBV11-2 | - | TGTGCCAGCAGCTTAAACGGGGCGGGGTTGGGTCAGCCCCAGCATTTT | CASSLNGAGLGQPQHF
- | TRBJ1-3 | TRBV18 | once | TGTGCCAGCTCACCCCAGGCAACTGGAAACACCATATATTTT | CASSPQATGNTIYF
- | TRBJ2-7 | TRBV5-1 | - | TGCGCCAGCAGCTTGAATCCATACGAGCAGTACTTC | CASSLNPYEQYF
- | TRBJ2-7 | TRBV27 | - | TGTGCCAGCAGTTTCCAGGGGAGGAACGAGCAGTACTTC | CASSFQGRNEQYF
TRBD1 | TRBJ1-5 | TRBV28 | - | TGTGCCAGCAGGACAGGGGCGAACCAGCCCCAGCATTTT | CASRTGANQPQHF
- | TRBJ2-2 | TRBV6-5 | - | TGTGCCAGCAGTTACGGAGGGTCCGGGGAGCTGTTTTTT | CASSYGGSGELFF
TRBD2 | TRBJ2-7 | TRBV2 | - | TGTGCCAGCAGGCTTGGTGGCGGGGGGACTTCCTACGAGCAGTACTTC | CASRLGGGGTSYEQYF
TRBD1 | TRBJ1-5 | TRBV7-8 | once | TGTGCCAGCAGCAAAGAGGGGGCTTGGGATCAGCCCCAGCATTTT | CASSKEGAWDQPQHF
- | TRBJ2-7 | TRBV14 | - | TGTGCCAGCAGTCAAAGTCTAGAGCAGTACTTC | CASSQSLEQYF
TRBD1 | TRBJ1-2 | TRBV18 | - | TGTGCCAGCTCACGGGGTACTGGACAGGGGGCGGATGGCTACACCTTC | CASSRGTGQGADGYTF
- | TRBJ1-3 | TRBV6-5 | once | TGTGCCAGCAGTTTAACATGGTTGTCTGGAAACACCATATATTTT | CASSLTWLSGNTIYF
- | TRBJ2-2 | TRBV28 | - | TGTGCCAGCAGCCAAACTAGGGGGGGACCCAACACCGGGGAGCTGTTTTTT | CASSQTRGGPNTGELFF
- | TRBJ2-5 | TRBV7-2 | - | TGTGCCAGCAGCTTAAGTTATGTGGCCCCGGAGACCCAGTACTTC | CASSLSYVAPETQYF
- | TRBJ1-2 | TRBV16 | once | TGTGCCAGCAGCCAGAACCAGGGCCTCAGCTATGGCTACACCTTC | CASSQNQGLSYGYTF
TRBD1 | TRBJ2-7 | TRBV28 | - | TGTGCCAGCAGTTCGGAGGACAGGGGTTACGAGCAGTACTTC | CASSSEDRGYEQYF
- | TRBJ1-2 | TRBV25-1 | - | TGTGCCAGCAGTGATCTTAGGGGAGATGGCTACACCTTC | CASSDLRGDGYTF
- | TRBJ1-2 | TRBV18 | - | TGTGCCAGCTCCCCGGATATGGGGGACTATGGCTACACCTTC | CASSPDMGDYGYTF
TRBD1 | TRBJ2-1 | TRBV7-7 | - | TGTGCTAGCAGCTCCGCTCAGGGGGCTGCATACAATGAGCAGTTCTTC | CASSSAQGAAYNEQFF
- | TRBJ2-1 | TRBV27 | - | TGTGCCAGCAGTCGGGGGCGGGGGTCCTACAATGAGCAGTTCTTC | CASSRGRGSYNEQFF
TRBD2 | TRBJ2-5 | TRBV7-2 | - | TGTGCCAGCAGCCTCAAGATGGGACTAGCGGGGGGGCCAGCGACCCAGTACTTC | CASSLKMGLAGGPATQYF
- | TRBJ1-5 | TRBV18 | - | TGTGCCAGCTCCGTGAATAGGGTTGGCAATCAGCCCCAGCATTTT | CASSVNRVGNQPQHF
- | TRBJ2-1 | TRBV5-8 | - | TGTGCCAGCAGCTTGGTCGGGACCAATGAGCAGTTCTTC | CASSLVGTNEQFF
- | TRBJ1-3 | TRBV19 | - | TGTGCCAGTAGTATGGGCAGCCCTGGAAACACCATATATTTT | CASSMGSPGNTIYF
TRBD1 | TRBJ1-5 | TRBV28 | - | TGTGCCAGCAGTCCCTCGACAGGGAGGAATCAGCCCCAGCATTTT | CASSPSTGRNQPQHF
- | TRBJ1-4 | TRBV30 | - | TGTGCCTTTGATGGTTTTCCGGCGTCTGAAAAACTGTTTTTT | CAFDGFPASEKLFF
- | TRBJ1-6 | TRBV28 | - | TGTGCCAGCAGGGAGGGTGGTTCACCCCTCCACTTT | CASREGGSPLHF
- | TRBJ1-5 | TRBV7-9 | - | TGTGCCAGCAGCTCCCAGGGGAATCAGCCCCAGCATTTT | CASSSQGNQPQHF